This TCR beta chain was recovered during a study of blood T cell repertoires in COVID-19. This CDR3 spans 15 amino acids. Germline values: CDR1 SGHRS, CDR2 YFSETQ. Germline trimming cut 2 bases from V and 5 bases from J; bases unmatched to any gene: 5. Which cohort a participant joined came from the clinical history participants gave. TCRdb keeps only in-frame clones here, not all; method: immunoSEQ multiplex PCR. The sample has under 350,000 clones, about 86% seen once. The origin of this receptor is a woman aged 40 to 50 with acute COVID-19. The J gene is TRBJ1-1, the V gene TRBV5-1; 11 bases line up with TRBD1. The sample consisted of PBMCs or T cells enriched from blood (not recorded which). In nucleotides, the CDR3 is TGCGCCAGCAGCTTACCCGGGACAGGGGGAACTGAAGCTTTCTTT. Protein product: CASSLPGTGGTEAFF.